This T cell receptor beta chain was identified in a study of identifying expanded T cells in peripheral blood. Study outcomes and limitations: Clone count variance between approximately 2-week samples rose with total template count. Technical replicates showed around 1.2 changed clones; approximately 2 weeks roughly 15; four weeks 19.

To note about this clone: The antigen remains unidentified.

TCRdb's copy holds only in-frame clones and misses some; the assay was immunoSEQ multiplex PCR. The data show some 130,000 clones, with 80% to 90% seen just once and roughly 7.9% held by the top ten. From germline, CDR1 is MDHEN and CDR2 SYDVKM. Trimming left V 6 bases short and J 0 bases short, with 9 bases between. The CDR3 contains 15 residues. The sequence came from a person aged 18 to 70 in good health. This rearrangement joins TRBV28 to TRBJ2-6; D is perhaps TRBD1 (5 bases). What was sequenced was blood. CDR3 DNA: TGTGCCAGCAGCCGCGACAGCTCTGGGGCCAACGTCCTGACTTTC. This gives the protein CASSRDSSGANVLTF.